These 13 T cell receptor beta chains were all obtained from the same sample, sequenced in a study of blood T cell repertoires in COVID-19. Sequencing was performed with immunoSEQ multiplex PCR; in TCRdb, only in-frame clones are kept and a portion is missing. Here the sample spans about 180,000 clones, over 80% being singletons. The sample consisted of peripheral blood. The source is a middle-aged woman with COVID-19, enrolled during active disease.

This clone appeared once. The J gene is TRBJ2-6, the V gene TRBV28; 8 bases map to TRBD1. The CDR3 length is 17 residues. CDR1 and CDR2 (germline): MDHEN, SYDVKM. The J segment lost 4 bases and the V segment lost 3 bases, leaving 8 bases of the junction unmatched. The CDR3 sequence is CASSFGTGGWGANVLTF. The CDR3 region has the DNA TGTGCCAGCAGTTTTGGTACAGGGGGATGGGGGGCCAACGTCCTGACTTTC.

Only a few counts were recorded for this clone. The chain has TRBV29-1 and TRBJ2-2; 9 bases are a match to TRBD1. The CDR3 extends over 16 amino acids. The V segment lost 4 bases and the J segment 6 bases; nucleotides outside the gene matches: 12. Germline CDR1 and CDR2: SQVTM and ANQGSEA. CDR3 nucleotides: TGCAGCGTTGTCCGAGACAGGGGGAGGAGAGCCGGGGAGCTGTTTTTT. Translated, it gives CSVVRDRGRRAGELFF.

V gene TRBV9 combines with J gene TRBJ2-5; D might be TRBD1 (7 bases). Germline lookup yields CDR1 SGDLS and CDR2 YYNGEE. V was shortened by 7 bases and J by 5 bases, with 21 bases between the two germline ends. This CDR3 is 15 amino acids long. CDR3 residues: CASGRDSGGRETQYF. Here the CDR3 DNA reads TGTGCCAGCGGAAGGGACTCAGGGGGTAGGGAGACCCAGTACTTC.

As DNA, the CDR3 is TGCGCCAGCAGCCGGGGACTAGCGGGGGGTGGATCCGAGCAGTACTTC. Its translation is CASSRGLAGGGSEQYF. The chain uses TRBV5-1 and TRBJ2-7; TRBD2 aligns across 15 bases. V lost 4 bases, J lost 6 bases, and 8 bases stayed unmatched. Germline V CDR1 and CDR2: SGHRS, YFSETQ. The CDR3 has 16 residues. Looking up the rest from reference TRBV5-1 and TRBJ2-7 gives the full variable domain: KAGVTQTPRYLIKTRGQQVTLSCSPISGHRSVSWYQQTPGQGLQFLFEYFSETQRNKGNFPGRFSGRQFSNSRSEMNVSTLELGDSALYLCASSRGLAGGGSEQYFGPGTRLTVT.

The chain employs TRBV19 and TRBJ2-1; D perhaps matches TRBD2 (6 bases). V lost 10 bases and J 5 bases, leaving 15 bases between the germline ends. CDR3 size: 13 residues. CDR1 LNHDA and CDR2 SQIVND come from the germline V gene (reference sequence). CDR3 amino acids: CATEVGRDNEQFF. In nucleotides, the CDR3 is TGTGCCACCGAGGTCGGGAGAGACAATGAGCAGTTCTTC.

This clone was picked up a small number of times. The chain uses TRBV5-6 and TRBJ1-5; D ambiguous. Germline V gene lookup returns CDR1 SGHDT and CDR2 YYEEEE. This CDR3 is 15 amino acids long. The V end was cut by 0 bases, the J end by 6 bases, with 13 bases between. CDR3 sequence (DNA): TGTGCCAGCAGCTTGGGAGGGATCCGGGGTCAGCCCCAGCATTTT. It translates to CASSLGGIRGQPQHF.

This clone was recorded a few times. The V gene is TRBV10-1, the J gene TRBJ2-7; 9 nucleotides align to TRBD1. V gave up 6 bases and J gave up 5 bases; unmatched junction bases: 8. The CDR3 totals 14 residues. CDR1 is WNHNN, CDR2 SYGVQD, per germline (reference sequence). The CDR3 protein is CASSSGTGFDEQYF. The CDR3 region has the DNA TGCGCCAGCAGCTCCGGGACAGGGTTCGACGAGCAGTACTTC.

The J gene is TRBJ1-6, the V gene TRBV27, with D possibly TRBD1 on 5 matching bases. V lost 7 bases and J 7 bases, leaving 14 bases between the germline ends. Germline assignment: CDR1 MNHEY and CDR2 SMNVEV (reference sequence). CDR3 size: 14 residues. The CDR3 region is CASKRGGYNSPLHF. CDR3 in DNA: TGTGCCAGCAAACGGGGGGGGTACAATTCACCCCTCCACTTT.

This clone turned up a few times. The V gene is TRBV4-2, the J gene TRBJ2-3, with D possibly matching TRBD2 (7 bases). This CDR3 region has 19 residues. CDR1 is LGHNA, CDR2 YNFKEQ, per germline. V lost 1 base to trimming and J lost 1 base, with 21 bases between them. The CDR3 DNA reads TGTGCCAGCAGCCAAGGCACTCTGGGAGGGGGTTGGGGCACAGATACGCAGTATTTT. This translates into CASSQGTLGGGWGTDTQYF.

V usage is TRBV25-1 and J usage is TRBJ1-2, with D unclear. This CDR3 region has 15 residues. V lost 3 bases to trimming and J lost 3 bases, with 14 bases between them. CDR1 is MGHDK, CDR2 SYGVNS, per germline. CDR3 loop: CASSETRSSDYGYTF. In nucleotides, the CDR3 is TGTGCCAGCAGTGAGACGAGGAGTTCGGACTATGGCTACACCTTC.

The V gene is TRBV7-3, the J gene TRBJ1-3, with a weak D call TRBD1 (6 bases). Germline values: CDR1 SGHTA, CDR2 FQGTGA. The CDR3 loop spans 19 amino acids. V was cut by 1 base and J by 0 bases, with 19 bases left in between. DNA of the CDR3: TGTGCCAGCAGCTTAAACGATCCTAACAGGGCAAGCTCTGGAAACACCATATATTTT. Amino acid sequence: CASSLNDPNRASSGNTIYF. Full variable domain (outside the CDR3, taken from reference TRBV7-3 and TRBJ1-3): GAGVSQTPSNKVTEKGKYVELRCDPISGHTALYWYRQSLGQGPEFLIYFQGTGAADDSGLPNDRFFAVRPEGSVSTLKIQRTERGDSAVYLCASSLNDPNRASSGNTIYFGEGSWLTVV.

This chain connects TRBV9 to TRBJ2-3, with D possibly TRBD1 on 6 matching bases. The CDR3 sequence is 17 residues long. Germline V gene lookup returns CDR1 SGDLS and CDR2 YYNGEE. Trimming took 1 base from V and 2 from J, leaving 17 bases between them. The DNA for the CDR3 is TGTGCCAGCAGCGTAATGGATCAGGGGCGACACACAGATACGCAGTATTTT. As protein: CASSVMDQGRHTDTQYF.

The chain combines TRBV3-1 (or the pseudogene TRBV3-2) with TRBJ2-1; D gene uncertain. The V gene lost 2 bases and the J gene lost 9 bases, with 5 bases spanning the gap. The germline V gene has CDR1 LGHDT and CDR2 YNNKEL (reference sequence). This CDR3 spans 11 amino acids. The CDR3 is CASSQFSEQFF. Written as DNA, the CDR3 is TGTGCCAGCAGCCAATTCAGTGAGCAGTTCTTC.